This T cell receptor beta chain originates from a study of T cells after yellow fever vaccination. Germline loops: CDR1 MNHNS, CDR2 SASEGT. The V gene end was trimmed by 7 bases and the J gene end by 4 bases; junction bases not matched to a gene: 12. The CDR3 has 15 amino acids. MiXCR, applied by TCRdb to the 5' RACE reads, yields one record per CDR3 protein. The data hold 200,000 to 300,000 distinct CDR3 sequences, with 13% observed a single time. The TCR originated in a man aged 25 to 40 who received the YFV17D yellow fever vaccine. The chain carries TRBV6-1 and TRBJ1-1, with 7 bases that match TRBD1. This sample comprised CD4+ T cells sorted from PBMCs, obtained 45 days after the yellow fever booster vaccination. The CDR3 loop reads CASIAQGVSGTEAFF. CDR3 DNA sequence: TGTGCCAGCATTGCGCAGGGGGTCTCTGGCACTGAAGCTTTCTTT.